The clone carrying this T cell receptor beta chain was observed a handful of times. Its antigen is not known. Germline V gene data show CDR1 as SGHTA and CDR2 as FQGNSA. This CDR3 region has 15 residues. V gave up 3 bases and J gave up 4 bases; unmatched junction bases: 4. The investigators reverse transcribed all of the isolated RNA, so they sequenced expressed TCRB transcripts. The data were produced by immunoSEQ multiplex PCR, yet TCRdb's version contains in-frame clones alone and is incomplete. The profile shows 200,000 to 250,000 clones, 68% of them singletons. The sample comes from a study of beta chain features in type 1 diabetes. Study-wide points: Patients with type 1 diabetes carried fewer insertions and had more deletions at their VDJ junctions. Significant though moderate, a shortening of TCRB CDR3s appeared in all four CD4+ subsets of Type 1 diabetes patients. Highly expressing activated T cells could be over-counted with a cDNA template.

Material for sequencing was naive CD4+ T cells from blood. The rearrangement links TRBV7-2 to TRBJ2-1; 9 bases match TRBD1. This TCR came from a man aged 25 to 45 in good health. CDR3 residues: CASSFSGTGYNEQFF. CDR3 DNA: TGTGCCAGCAGCTTTTCCGGGACAGGGTACAATGAGCAGTTCTTC.